This T cell receptor (beta chain) was recorded in a study of shared clonotypes between healthy human individuals. With respect to this clone: The antigen remains undetermined.

This CDR3 region has 15 residues. The germline V gene encodes CDR1 PRHDT and CDR2 FYEKMQ (reference sequence). The V gene lost 2 bases and the J gene lost 5 bases, with 15 bases spanning the gap. Study-wide points: Expectations were that clonotype sharing among donors would be affected by sequencing depth.

Genomic DNA for unsorted samples was obtained from tens of millions of PBMCs. Assay used: immunoSEQ multiplex PCR; TCRdb lists only in-frame clones, some missing. The data show 400,000 to 500,000 clones, 70% to 85% seen once. The rearrangement uses TRBV13 and TRBJ2-5; no firm D call. This sequence was found in a woman aged 35 to 49 in good health. Some clones in this sample may be carry-over from other donors' samples. Material for sequencing was PBMCs. The CDR3 DNA follows: TGTGCCAGCAGCTTAAGTCCAATAGGACGGGAGACCCAGTACTTC. Translating it yields CASSLSPIGRETQYF.